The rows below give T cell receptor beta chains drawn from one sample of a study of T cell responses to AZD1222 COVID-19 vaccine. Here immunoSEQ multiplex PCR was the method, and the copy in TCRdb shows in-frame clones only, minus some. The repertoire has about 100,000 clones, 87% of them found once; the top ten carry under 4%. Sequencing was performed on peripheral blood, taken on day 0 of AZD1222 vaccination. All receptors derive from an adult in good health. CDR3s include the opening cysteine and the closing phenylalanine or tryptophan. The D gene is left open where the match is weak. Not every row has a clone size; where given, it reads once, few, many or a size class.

CASSQNRVDGELFF,TGTGCCAGCAGCCAGAACAGGGTTGACGGGGAGCTGTTTTTT,TRBV11-2,.,.,TRBJ2-2
CASSQGQFLTYEQYF,TGTGCCAGCAGCCAAGGGCAGTTTCTAACCTACGAGCAGTACTTC,TRBV14,.,few,TRBJ2-7
CASSLAHGSNQPQHF,TGTGCCAGCAGCTTAGCGCACGGAAGCAATCAGCCCCAGCATTTT,TRBV7-2,.,.,TRBJ1-5
CASSLMSSFGNTIYF,TGCGCCAGCAGCTTGATGTCCTCTTTTGGAAACACCATATATTTT,TRBV5-1,.,.,TRBJ1-3
CAISLTGSNQPQHF,TGTGCCATCAGCCTGACAGGGTCCAATCAGCCCCAGCATTTT,TRBV10-3,TRBD1,few,TRBJ1-5
CASSARQGGEAFF,TGTGCCAGCAGTGCTCGACAGGGAGGAGAAGCTTTCTTT,TRBV6-4,TRBD1,.,TRBJ1-1
CAWSRDRGSIGYTF,TGTGCCTGGAGTAGGGACAGGGGATCTATCGGCTACACCTTC,TRBV30,TRBD1,few,TRBJ1-2
CASSVLAGNEKLFF,TGCGCCAGCAGCGTGTTGGCAGGGAATGAAAAACTGTTTTTT,TRBV5-1,.,few,TRBJ1-4
CATPETGWVTEAFF,TGCGCCACCCCTGAGACAGGGTGGGTCACTGAAGCTTTCTTT,TRBV10-1,TRBD1,.,TRBJ1-1
CASSPTGSQIGEPQHF,TGCGCCAGCAGCCCGACAGGGAGCCAGATCGGTGAACCCCAGCATTTT,TRBV5-1,TRBD1,.,TRBJ1-5
CASSLTANYGYTF,TGCGCCAGCAGCTTGACAGCAAACTATGGCTACACCTTC,TRBV5-1,.,few,TRBJ1-2
CASSPTQNTEAFF,TGTGCCAGCAGTCCCACACAGAACACTGAAGCTTTCTTT,TRBV12-3/TRBV12-4,.,.,TRBJ1-1
CASSFHNQPQHF,TGTGCCAGCAGCTTCCACAATCAGCCCCAGCATTTT,TRBV12-3/TRBV12-4,.,.,TRBJ1-5
CASRKARDQPQHF,TGTGCCAGCAGGAAGGCCCGTGATCAGCCCCAGCATTTT,TRBV27,.,.,TRBJ1-5
CAWTGGTNMNTEAFF,TGTGCCTGGACAGGGGGCACGAACATGAACACTGAAGCTTTCTTT,TRBV30,TRBD1,.,TRBJ1-1
CASSPRQGADEQYF,TGTGCCAGCAGCCCCAGACAGGGGGCGGACGAGCAGTACTTC,TRBV5-4,TRBD1,once,TRBJ2-7
CASSRDSGGGQETQYF,TGTGCCAGCAGCCGTGATAGCGGGGGGGGCCAAGAGACCCAGTACTTC,TRBV5-4,TRBD2,once,TRBJ2-5
CASSLGGPISGNTIYF,TGCGCCAGCAGCTTGGGAGGACCGATCTCTGGAAACACCATATATTTT,TRBV5-1,.,once,TRBJ1-3
CASSEGQGTYGYTF,TGTGCCAGCAGCGAGGGACAGGGTACCTATGGCTACACCTTC,TRBV6-6,TRBD1,.,TRBJ1-2
CASSVGGGSGAGGYTF,TGTGCCAGCAGCGTAGGGGGCGGCAGCGGCGCAGGTGGCTACACCTTC,TRBV9,.,.,TRBJ1-2
CASSHDPSPLHF,TGTGCCAGCAGCCATGATCCTTCACCCCTCCACTTT,TRBV3-1/TRBV3-2,.,few,TRBJ1-6
CATSDSLQGGGETQYF,TGTGCCACCAGTGATTCCTTGCAGGGGGGTGGAGAGACCCAGTACTTC,TRBV24-1,.,.,TRBJ2-5
CASSNPGLNQPQHF,TGTGCCAGCAGCAACCCGGGCCTGAATCAGCCCCAGCATTTT,TRBV5-6,.,.,TRBJ1-5
CASSPRLSTEAFF,TGTGCCAGCAGCCCCAGACTGAGCACTGAAGCTTTCTTT,TRBV7-6,.,.,TRBJ1-1
CASRLTGATEAFF,TGTGCCAGTAGGTTGACAGGGGCCACTGAAGCTTTCTTT,TRBV19,TRBD1,.,TRBJ1-1
CASSVGGLGASYEQYF,TGTGCCAGCAGCGTAGGGGGACTTGGGGCCTCTTACGAGCAGTACTTC,TRBV9,.,few,TRBJ2-7
CASSFGGNTGELFF,TGTGCCAGCAGCTTCGGGGGGAACACCGGGGAGCTGTTTTTT,TRBV5-4,.,.,TRBJ2-2
CASSSISTSFWETQYF,TGTGCCAGCAGTTCGATCAGCACTAGCTTTTGGGAGACCCAGTACTTC,TRBV28,.,.,TRBJ2-5